These T cell receptor beta chains were read from a single sample in a study. Using its own MiXCR run on the 5' RACE reads, TCRdb lists one record per CDR3 protein. The top ten hold 3.2% of the sample, which has 50,000 to 65,000 distinct CDR3 sequences, less than 25% seen once. The specimen sequenced was tumor-infiltrating Tregs sorted from the breast tumor. These receptors were collected from a female donor with breast cancer. CDR3s include the opening cysteine and the closing phenylalanine or tryptophan. The order of the fields is clone size, V gene, D gene, J gene, CDR3 DNA, CDR3 protein. D genes are given only for firm matches. Rows may omit the clone size; those that give it use once, few, many or a size class.

>many|TRBV20-1|TRBD2|TRBJ2-4
TGCAGTGCTCCACGGACTAGCGAGGGGGGAAACATTCAGTACTTC
CSAPRTSEGGNIQYF
>NA|TRBV6-1|NA|TRBJ1-2
TGTGCCAGCAGTGAGAAGGGCTTTTATGGCTACACCTTC
CASSEKGFYGYTF
>NA|TRBV28|NA|TRBJ2-1
TGTGCCAGCAGTTTATTTCAGAACCCTGAGCAGTTCTTC
CASSLFQNPEQFF
>many|TRBV11-2|TRBD1|TRBJ1-6
TGTGCCAGCCGCACAGGGGGAGGATCACCCCTCCACTTT
CASRTGGGSPLHF
>many|TRBV4-1|NA|TRBJ1-5
TGCGCCAGCAGTCGGGACGGAAATCAGCCCCAGCATTTT
CASSRDGNQPQHF
>NA|TRBV7-9|TRBD1|TRBJ1-2
TGTGCCAGCACACAGGGGGCTAGCGGCTACACCTTC
CASTQGASGYTF
>NA|TRBV9|TRBD1|TRBJ1-1
TGTGCCAGCAGCGCACAGGGGTCTGTGAACGCTGAAGCTTTCTTT
CASSAQGSVNAEAFF
>many|TRBV10-2|NA|TRBJ2-2
TGCGCCAGCAGTGGTTTCTCTTTGCGGCGGGCGTACACCGGGGAGCTGTTTTTT
CASSGFSLRRAYTGELFF
>few|TRBV6-1|NA|TRBJ1-5
TGTGCCAGCAGTGAAAACACGCCCCAGCATTTT
CASSENTPQHF
>NA|TRBV20-1|NA|TRBJ2-3
TGCAGTGCTCTCCCCGGGGCAGCTAGCACAGATACGCAGTATTTT
CSALPGAASTDTQYF
>NA|TRBV6-2/TRBV6-3|NA|TRBJ2-4
TGTGCCAGCAGTTACATCCCCCGGCAGAGCATTCAGTACTTC
CASSYIPRQSIQYF
>NA|TRBV18|NA|TRBJ1-6
TGTGCCAGCTCACCGGTAGGCCCAGGAGCCCTGTCACCCCTCCACTTT
CASSPVGPGALSPLHF
>NA|TRBV7-7|TRBD1|TRBJ2-7
TGTGCTAGCCGCGTTGGACAGGGGGCTTACGAGCAGTACTTC
CASRVGQGAYEQYF
>medium-sized|TRBV29-1|TRBD2|TRBJ2-3
TGCAGCCTCGAAAAGGGAGGGGGCACAGATACGCAGTATTTT
CSLEKGGGTDTQYF
>NA|TRBV5-1|NA|TRBJ2-3
TGCGCCAGCAGCTTGGACGGAAAGAAAGCAGATACGCAGTATTTT
CASSLDGKKADTQYF
>few|TRBV28|NA|TRBJ2-7
TGTGCCAGCAGTTTACAATCGGACATCTCTTCGGAGCAGTACTTC
CASSLQSDISSEQYF
>few|TRBV7-8|NA|TRBJ1-2
TGTGCCAGCAGCGGGCGTACAGGAGGCTACACCTTC
CASSGRTGGYTF
>few|TRBV5-1|TRBD2|TRBJ2-4
TGCGCCAGCAGCTACGGGACTAGCGGAAACATTCAGTACTTC
CASSYGTSGNIQYF
>many|TRBV7-2|TRBD1|TRBJ1-3
TGTGCCAGCAGCCCGTACAGGGGATCGGGAAACACCATATATTTT
CASSPYRGSGNTIYF
>NA|TRBV4-1|NA|TRBJ2-2
TGCGCCAGCAGCCAAGTTCGGGTGGGGGCCGGGGAGCTGTTTTTT
CASSQVRVGAGELFF
>once|TRBV7-8|NA|TRBJ2-2
TGTGCCAGCACTATAGCCGGGGAGCTGTTTTTT
CASTIAGELFF
>NA|TRBV6-2/TRBV6-3|NA|TRBJ2-3
TGTGCCAGCAGGGGGCAGGTTACTAGCACAGATACGCAGTATTTT
CASRGQVTSTDTQYF
>NA|TRBV7-2|TRBD1|TRBJ2-3
TGTGCCAGCAGCTTACGTATAACAGGGGGCCTCACAGATACGCAGTATTTT
CASSLRITGGLTDTQYF
>many|TRBV5-6|NA|TRBJ2-3
TGTGCCAGCAGCCTCTACTCAAATACGCAGTATTTT
CASSLYSNTQYF
>NA|TRBV5-1|NA|TRBJ2-7
TGCGCCAGCAGCTTCTCGCGGGGAATCTACGAGCAGTACTTC
CASSFSRGIYEQYF
>few|TRBV19|NA|TRBJ1-5
TGTGCCAGTAGTGTCCCCGGGGCAGTCGCTTTGGCCCAGCATTTT
CASSVPGAVALAQHF
>few|TRBV24-1|TRBD1|TRBJ2-7
TGTGCCACCAGTGATACCGGGACAGGGGCTTACGAGCAGTACTTC
CATSDTGTGAYEQYF
>many|TRBV4-1|NA|TRBJ2-6
TGCGCCAGCAGCCCCCGCTCTGGGGCCAACGTCCTGACTTTC
CASSPRSGANVLTF
>NA|TRBV20-1|NA|TRBJ2-7
TGCAGTGCTAGAGATGGAGAGAGGACAAGAGGGGGCGAGCAGTACTTC
CSARDGERTRGGEQYF
>few|TRBV6-1|NA|TRBJ1-1
TGTGCCAGCAGCTACAGGGTTGAGGGCACTGAAGCTTTCTTT
CASSYRVEGTEAFF